A selection of T cell receptor beta chains follows, all from one sample in a study of cytomegalovirus exposure and HLA in healthy donors. Using immunoSEQ multiplex PCR, the repertoire was profiled, and TCRdb retains in-frame clones only, with some absent. The ten top clones account for approximately 1%, within a sample of 130,000 to 150,000 clones. What was sequenced was PBMCs. The receptors stem from a male donor in good health and CMV-seronegative. Both conserved end residues are trimmed from each CDR3. D genes are given only for firm matches.

cdr3_length v_call d_call cdr3_aa
10 TRBV28 . ASTQANEKLF
12 TRBV19 . ASTGGGLGQPQH
11 TRBV10-3 . ATSESRGYEQY
10 TRBV7-6 . ASSPPAGGYT
14 TRBV2 TRBD1 ASTGTGGMTNEKLF
13 TRBV5-1 . ASSLAEVVGETQY
14 TRBV10-3 TRBD2 AISDFLAGGTDTQY
17 TRBV7-9 TRBD2 ASSLTGPPTSGDTDTQY
14 TRBV6-5 TRBD1 ASSYAMGQGRDGYT
12 TRBV6-5 . ASTTGSGLREQY
12 TRBV27 TRBD2 ASSWGGGSYEQY
10 TRBV6-5 . ASSTTLLGQF
9 TRBV28 . ASSSSTEAF
12 TRBV10-3 TRBD2 ATKPSGEPYEQY
9 TRBV6-1 . ASRISYGYT
14 TRBV6-4 . ASSDSLASATYEQY
13 TRBV4-2 . ASSQAQESNQPQH
12 TRBV6-1 . ASSEKRASYGYT
11 TRBV30 TRBD1 AWSLNRGGEQY
12 TRBV5-4 . ASSSPRVDETQY
10 TRBV5-6 . ASSSFRYGYT
12 TRBV2 TRBD2 ASRVTGLRYEQY
13 TRBV18 TRBD1 ASSPRGTDNQPQH
14 TRBV5-8 TRBD2 ASSPGLAGYQETQY
9 TRBV28 . ASSSPDGYT
12 TRBV6-1 TRBD1 ASSEIRGPQPQH
14 TRBV6-1 TRBD2 ASSELSGGATGELF
12 TRBV6-5 TRBD1 ASTQQGGAFGYT
15 TRBV15 TRBD1 ATSTRGTGSTNEKLF
12 TRBV18 . ASSLATDNSPLH
13 TRBV18 TRBD2 ASSKETSGRSEQY
11 TRBV27 . ASRSDSSYEQY
13 TRBV11-1 . ASSLPPTTGTEQY
12 TRBV5-1 . ASSLVGGGQPQH
11 TRBV19 TRBD1 ASNRDRRDGYT
12 TRBV6-5 . ASSYSGVGSYYT
14 TRBV10-3 TRBD1 AITVTGTVNTGELF
11 TRBV6-1 TRBD2 ASRGLAGHEQF
12 TRBV2 TRBD1 ASNRDRDLQPQH
9 TRBV5-1 . ASSEVDEQF
13 TRBV30 TRBD1 ASGLGTGSYNEQF
13 TRBV2 . ASKISYSPNTEAF
10 TRBV6-6 . AGGDSTDTQY
10 TRBV7-9 . ASSSGGTEAF
10 TRBV6-5 . ASSQTGNTIY
13 TRBV4-1 TRBD2 ASSRGDYGTGELF
13 TRBV9 TRBD2 ASSTWTSGAGELF
14 TRBV15 TRBD2 ATSRRLAGGTDTQY
12 TRBV15 . ATSRDRSGQPQH
9 TRBV5-1 . ASSSEWEAF
10 TRBV5-1 . ASSLSGNEQF